This T cell receptor (beta chain) was obtained from a study of blood T cell repertoires in COVID-19. Study overall: The United States, Italy and Spain were the sources of the acute and convalescent COVID-19 samples.

The CDR3 loop spans 16 amino acids. The germline V gene has CDR1 SEHNR and CDR2 FQNEAQ (reference sequence). J was trimmed by 4 bases and V by 2 bases; bases with no gene match: 9. How the authors handled the data: Reference gene primer amplification gave nucleated cell count estimates. Clones were sequenced by immunoSEQ multiplex PCR, and TCRdb holds only the in-frame ones, with some missing. That table gives V, J and clone size, and the DNA gave D and trimming. This sample has some 12,000 clones, with more than 90% found just once. Sequenced: peripheral blood. The source is a man aged 70 or older with active COVID-19. This chain connects TRBV7-9 to TRBJ2-5; TRBD2 matches 8 bases. The CDR3 DNA reads TGTGCCAGCAGCTTAACCGGGGGGGCCCGAGGAGAGACCCAGTACTTC. Its translation: CASSLTGGARGETQYF.